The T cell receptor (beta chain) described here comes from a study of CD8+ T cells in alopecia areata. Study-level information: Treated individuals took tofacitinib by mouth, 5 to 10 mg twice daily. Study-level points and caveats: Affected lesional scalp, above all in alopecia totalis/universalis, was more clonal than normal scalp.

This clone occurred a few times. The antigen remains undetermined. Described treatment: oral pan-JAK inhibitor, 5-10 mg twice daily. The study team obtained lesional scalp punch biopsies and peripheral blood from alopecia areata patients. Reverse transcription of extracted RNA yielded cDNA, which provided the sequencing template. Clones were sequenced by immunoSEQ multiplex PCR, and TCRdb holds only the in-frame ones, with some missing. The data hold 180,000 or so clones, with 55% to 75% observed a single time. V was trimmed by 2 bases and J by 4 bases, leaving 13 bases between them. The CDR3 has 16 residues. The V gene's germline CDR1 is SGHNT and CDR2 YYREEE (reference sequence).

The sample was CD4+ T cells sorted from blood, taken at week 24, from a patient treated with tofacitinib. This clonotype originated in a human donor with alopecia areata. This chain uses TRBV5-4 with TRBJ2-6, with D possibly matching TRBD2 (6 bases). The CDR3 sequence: CASSLRAGTGANVLTF. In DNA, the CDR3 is TGTGCCAGCAGCTTAAGGGCGGGGACCGGGGCCAACGTCCTGACTTTC.